Listed below are T cell receptor beta chains from one sample, sequenced in a study of blood T cell repertoires in COVID-19. The assay was immunoSEQ multiplex PCR, and TCRdb's table has in-frame clones only and misses some. The sample lists 90,000 to 100,000 clones, 90% occurring once. Sample: peripheral blood. Receptor source: a man aged 50-59 years with acute or convalescent COVID-19. Each CDR3 is given with its conserved first and last residue. The D gene is left open where the match is weak. Clone size is not always given. Where it is, it says once, few, many or a class for expanded clones.

13 TRBJ2-3 TRBV5-6 . . CASKSYHTDTQYF TGTGCCAGCAAATCCTACCACACAGATACGCAGTATTTT
16 TRBJ2-3 TRBV24-1 TRBD1 . CATSDRTGDYTDTQYF TGTGCCACCAGTGACCGGACAGGGGACTACACAGATACGCAGTATTTT
14 TRBJ1-2 TRBV14 . . CASSQAGANYGYTF TGTGCCAGCAGCCAAGCAGGGGCTAACTATGGCTACACCTTC
12 TRBJ2-7 TRBV28 . few CATEGGVYEQYF TGTGCCACCGAGGGGGGGGTGTACGAGCAGTACTTC
15 TRBJ1-2 TRBV10-3 TRBD1 . CAISESRQGNYGYTF TGTGCCATCAGTGAGTCGAGACAGGGAAACTATGGCTACACCTTC
15 TRBJ2-5 TRBV11-2 TRBD2 . CASSGLAGGWKTQYF TGTGCCAGCAGCGGACTAGCGGGAGGGTGGAAGACCCAGTACTTC
17 TRBJ2-5 TRBV30 TRBD2 . CAWSVSRTSGSGETQYF TGTGCCTGGAGTGTTTCACGGACTAGCGGGAGTGGAGAGACCCAGTACTTC
16 TRBJ2-3 TRBV10-3 . . CATWEDTGRGTDTQYF TGTGCCACATGGGAGGATACAGGAAGGGGCACAGATACGCAGTATTTT
13 TRBJ2-5 TRBV5-4 . . CASSLAGVETQYF TGTGCCAGCAGCTTGGCAGGGGTCGAGACCCAGTACTTC
12 TRBJ2-3 TRBV27 TRBD1 . CASSSRQGTQYF TGTGCCAGCAGTTCCCGACAGGGAACCCAGTATTTT
14 TRBJ1-4 TRBV6-6 . . CASSNGGKDEKLFF TGTGCCAGCAGCAACGGGGGAAAGGATGAAAAACTGTTTTTT
14 TRBJ2-1 TRBV6-5 . . CASSYSVEGDEQFF TGTGCCAGCAGTTACTCCGTCGAGGGGGATGAGCAGTTCTTC
15 TRBJ1-6 TRBV7-9 TRBD1 . CASSLGTGHNSPLHF TGTGCCAGCAGCTTAGGGACAGGCCATAATTCACCCCTCCACTTT
14 TRBJ1-1 TRBV10-3 TRBD1 . CAIREDRANTEAFF TGTGCCATCAGGGAAGACAGGGCCAACACTGAAGCTTTCTTT
12 TRBJ1-2 TRBV12-5 TRBD1 . CASGVQGTGYTF TGTGCTAGTGGGGTACAGGGGACCGGCTACACCTTC
16 TRBJ2-2 TRBV10-2 TRBD2 . CASSPAGAGGTGELFF TGCGCCAGCAGTCCCGCCGGGGCGGGGGGCACCGGGGAGCTGTTTTTT
15 TRBJ1-2 TRBV5-1 . . CASSLDLAVPYGYTF TGCGCCAGCAGCTTGGATTTGGCAGTTCCTTATGGCTACACCTTC
14 TRBJ2-1 TRBV6-2/TRBV6-3 . . CASSYSLGDNEQFF TGTGCCAGCAGTTATTCGCTAGGAGACAATGAGCAGTTCTTC
14 TRBJ1-5 TRBV15 . . CATSGGNSNQPQHF TGTGCCACCAGCGGGGGGAATAGCAATCAGCCCCAGCATTTT
14 TRBJ2-7 TRBV18 TRBD2 once CASSAGLAGGEQYF TGTGCCAGCTCAGCTGGACTAGCGGGAGGCGAGCAGTACTTC
15 TRBJ1-4 TRBV9 . . CASSRSGAGGEKLFF TGTGCCAGCAGTCGGTCCGGGGCGGGGGGTGAAAAACTGTTTTTT
14 TRBJ2-1 TRBV2 . . CASILRQGYNEQFF TGTGCCAGCATCCTTAGACAAGGCTACAATGAGCAGTTCTTC
13 TRBJ2-3 TRBV11-1 TRBD1 . CASSFQGVDTQYF TGTGCCAGCAGCTTCCAGGGGGTGGATACGCAGTATTTT
17 TRBJ1-1 TRBV5-1 TRBD1 . CASRPGTGKREGTEAFF TGCGCCAGCAGACCAGGGACAGGGAAAAGGGAGGGCACTGAAGCTTTCTTT
15 TRBJ1-1 TRBV18 . . CASSPQGQLNTEAFF TGTGCCAGCTCACCCCAAGGACAGCTGAACACTGAAGCTTTCTTT
16 TRBJ1-5 TRBV28 . once CASSSLAREGNQPQHF TGTGCCAGCAGTTCCTTAGCCAGGGAGGGCAATCAGCCCCAGCATTTT
15 TRBJ1-2 TRBV3-1/TRBV3-2 TRBD1 . CASSSGQGLDYGYTF TGTGCCAGCAGTTCTGGACAGGGATTGGACTATGGCTACACCTTC
15 TRBJ2-1 TRBV5-4 TRBD2 . CASSPGLAGVNEQFF TGTGCCAGCAGCCCGGGACTAGCGGGAGTAAATGAGCAGTTCTTC